These 7 T cell receptor beta chains were all obtained from the same sample, sequenced in a study of T cells after yellow fever vaccination. TCRdb reanalysed the 5' RACE reads using MiXCR and keeps one entry per CDR3 protein. The sample has 400,000 to 450,000 distinct CDR3 sequences, under 20% seen once. Here the sequenced sample was PBMCs, taken before the yellow fever booster vaccination. The receptors stem from a man between 18 and 35 years old who received the YFV17D yellow fever vaccine.

The rearrangement links TRBV7-2 to TRBJ2-1; either TRBD1 or TRBD2 may fit D (5 bases each). CDR3 length equals 16 residues. V was cut by 1 base and J by 2 bases, with 12 bases left in between. Germline V lookup: CDR1 SGHTA, CDR2 FQGNSA. The CDR3 DNA reads TGTGCCAGCAGCTTAGTAGGGACGTCGACCTACAATGAGCAGTTCTTC. It encodes CASSLVGTSTYNEQFF.

The CDR3 DNA sequence: TGTGCCAGCAGTTACGTAGCGGGGGGCCCCCAGTACTTC. It codes for CASSYVAGGPQYF. This chain uses TRBV6-5 with TRBJ2-4, with 10 bases that match TRBD2. The V gene end was trimmed by 2 bases and the J gene end by 13 bases; junction bases not matched to a gene: 5. CDR3 size: 13 residues. Germline CDR1 MNHEY, CDR2 SVGAGI.

This sequence joins TRBV27 and TRBJ1-1, with TRBD1 matching 9 bases. CDR3 length: 14 residues. Looked up from germline, CDR1 is MNHEY and CDR2 is SMNVEV (reference sequence). The J segment lost 4 bases and the V segment lost 6 bases, leaving 6 bases of the junction unmatched. CDR3 DNA: TGTGCCAGCAGCCGGGACAGGGTTAGCACTGAAGCTTTCTTT. Translation gives CASSRDRVSTEAFF.

This clonotype showed up just a few times. This sequence joins TRBV19 and TRBJ2-2; a possible D gene is TRBD1 (6 bases). Trimming left V 8 bases short and J 4 bases short, with 8 bases between. Germline values: CDR1 LNHDA, CDR2 SQIVND (reference sequence). The CDR3 loop spans 12 amino acids. DNA for the CDR3: TGTGCCAGTTGGACAGCCACCGGGGAGCTGTTTTTT. Translating gives CASWTATGELFF.

At least ten counts were recorded for this clonotype. The CDR3 region is CASSSGTGSNQPQHF. CDR3 bases: TGCGCCAGCAGCTCCGGGACGGGTAGCAATCAGCCCCAGCATTTT. The rearrangement joins TRBV5-1 to TRBJ1-5, with D perhaps TRBD1 (5 bases). The CDR3 covers 15 residues. With 3 bases removed from V and 0 bases from J, the gap between germline ends came to 10 bases. Per the germline V gene, CDR1 is SGHRS and CDR2 is YFSETQ.

This clonotype was counted many times. The CDR3 sequence is CASGLVLQGTGELFF. In DNA, the CDR3 is TGTGCTAGTGGTTTGGTACTGCAGGGTACCGGGGAGCTGTTTTTT. The chain recombines TRBV12-5 with TRBJ2-2; TRBD1 is a possible D gene (5 bases). The CDR3 is 15 amino acids. V lost 0 bases to trimming and J lost 5 bases, with 10 bases between them. CDR1 is LGHNT and CDR2 is FRNRAP in the germline V gene. The whole variable domain, filled in from reference TRBV12-5 and TRBJ2-2, reads DARVTQTPRHKVTEMGQEVTMRCQPILGHNTVFWYRQTMMQGLELLAYFRNRAPLDDSGMPKDRFSAEMPDATLATLKIQPSEPRDSAVYFCASGLVLQGTGELFFGEGSRLTVL.

CDR3 in amino acids: CSAKVAGGLQETQYF. The CDR3, as DNA: TGCAGTGCTAAAGTAGCGGGGGGGTTACAAGAGACCCAGTACTTC. The chain is built from TRBV20-1 and TRBJ2-5, with 11 bases matching TRBD2. This CDR3 region has 15 residues. With 4 bases clipped from V and 2 bases from J, the junction kept 6 bases outside the gene matches. Per germline, CDR1 DFQATT and CDR2 SNEGSKA (reference sequence).